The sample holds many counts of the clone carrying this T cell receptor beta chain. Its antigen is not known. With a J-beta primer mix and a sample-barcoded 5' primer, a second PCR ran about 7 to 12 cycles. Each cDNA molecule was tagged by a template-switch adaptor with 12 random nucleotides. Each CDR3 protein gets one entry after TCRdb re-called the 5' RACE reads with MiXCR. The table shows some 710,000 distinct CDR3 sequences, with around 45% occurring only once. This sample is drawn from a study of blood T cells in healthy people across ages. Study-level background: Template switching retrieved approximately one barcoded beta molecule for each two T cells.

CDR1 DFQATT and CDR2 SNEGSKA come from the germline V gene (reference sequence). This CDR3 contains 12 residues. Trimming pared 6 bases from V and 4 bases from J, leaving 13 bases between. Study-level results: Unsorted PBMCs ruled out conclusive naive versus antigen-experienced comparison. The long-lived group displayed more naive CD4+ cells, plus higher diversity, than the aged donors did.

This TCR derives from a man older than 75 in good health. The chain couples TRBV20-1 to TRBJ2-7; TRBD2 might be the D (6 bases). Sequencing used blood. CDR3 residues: CSARGLTYEQYF. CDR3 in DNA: TGCAGTGCCCGGGGACTGACGTACGAGCAGTACTTC.